The rows below give T cell receptor beta chains drawn from one sample of a study of shared clonotypes between healthy human individuals. Measured with immunoSEQ multiplex PCR; TCRdb has only the in-frame clones, and not every one. The sample lists about 510,000 clones, about 96% occurring once. Input material: naive CD4+ T cells sorted from blood. All receptors come from a woman in her thirties in good health. Both conserved end residues are part of each CDR3. Fields, in order: J gene, clone size, V gene, D gene, CDR3 protein, CDR3 DNA. A D gene is named only where the DNA matches it firmly. Clone size is shown for a subset of rows, as once, few, many or a class of expanded clone.

TRBJ2-3	NA	TRBV6-1	NA	CASSEGRDTSTDTQYF	TGTGCCAGCAGTGAGGGCCGCGACACTAGCACAGATACGCAGTATTTT
TRBJ1-5	once	TRBV19	NA	CASSVTYSNQPQHF	TGTGCCAGTAGTGTTACCTATAGCAATCAGCCCCAGCATTTT
TRBJ2-7	NA	TRBV5-1	TRBD2	CASSTALSGLVGEQYF	TGCGCCAGCAGCACCGCTCTTTCCGGACTAGTCGGCGAGCAGTACTTC
TRBJ2-1	NA	TRBV28	NA	CASRSRLVEFF	TGTGCCAGCAGAAGTCGACTAGTGGAGTTCTTC
TRBJ1-5	NA	TRBV7-2	NA	CASSLWSRNNQPQHF	TGTGCCAGCAGCTTGTGGTCACGGAACAATCAGCCCCAGCATTTT
TRBJ2-3	NA	TRBV5-4	NA	CASSLGSVVSTDTQYF	TGTGCCAGCAGCTTGGGAAGCGTCGTAAGCACAGATACGCAGTATTTT
TRBJ1-1	few	TRBV28	NA	CASSLGLRAFF	TGTGCCAGCAGTTTAGGGCTCAGAGCTTTCTTT
TRBJ1-3	NA	TRBV29-1	NA	CSVASESSGNTIYF	TGCAGCGTCGCCAGTGAATCCTCTGGAAACACCATATATTTT
TRBJ2-7	NA	TRBV30	NA	CAWSTASPDSVEQYF	TGTGCCTGGAGTACTGCGAGTCCAGACTCAGTCGAGCAGTACTTC
TRBJ2-2	NA	TRBV6-5	TRBD1	CASTEGQYTGELFF	TGTGCCAGCACCGAGGGACAGTACACCGGGGAGCTGTTTTTT
TRBJ2-1	NA	TRBV5-1	TRBD2	CASSLGLAGANEQFF	TGCGCCAGCAGCTTAGGACTAGCGGGAGCCAATGAGCAGTTCTTC
TRBJ1-1	NA	TRBV29-1	NA	CSVSQGEGTEAFF	TGCAGCGTGTCACAAGGGGAGGGCACTGAAGCTTTCTTT
TRBJ2-7	NA	TRBV29-1	TRBD1	CSVGPTGYEQYF	TGCAGCGTTGGCCCGACAGGGTACGAGCAGTACTTC
TRBJ2-7	once	TRBV5-1	NA	CASSLVAGGSYEQYF	TGCGCCAGCAGCTTGGTAGCAGGTGGGTCCTACGAGCAGTACTTC
TRBJ2-7	NA	TRBV5-4	TRBD2	CASSSNPGTSGSYEQYF	TGTGCCAGCAGCTCAAACCCCGGGACTAGCGGGAGTTACGAGCAGTACTTC
TRBJ2-4	once	TRBV27	NA	CASSSRRLVGAKNIQYF	TGTGCCAGCAGTTCCCGGCGGCTAGTTGGAGCCAAAAACATTCAGTACTTC
TRBJ2-7	few	TRBV2	NA	CASRVDEQYF	TGTGCCAGCAGAGTAGACGAGCAGTACTTC
TRBJ1-5	NA	TRBV7-2	NA	CASSGRVHQPQHF	TGTGCCAGCAGCGGCAGGGTCCATCAGCCCCAGCATTTT
TRBJ2-7	NA	TRBV5-1	NA	CASTRGTNKFYEQYF	TGCGCCAGCACTCGCGGGACAAATAAGTTCTACGAGCAGTACTTC
TRBJ2-3	NA	TRBV7-9	NA	CASSPRGSGSSTDTQYF	TGTGCCAGCAGCCCCAGGGGTTCCGGGTCCAGCACAGATACGCAGTATTTT
TRBJ1-1	NA	TRBV4-2	NA	CASSQDRVLNTEAFF	TGTGCCAGCAGCCAAGATAGAGTGTTAAACACTGAAGCTTTCTTT
TRBJ1-1	NA	TRBV28	NA	CASSWRGGNTEAFF	TGTGCCAGCAGTTGGAGGGGTGGGAACACTGAAGCTTTCTTT
TRBJ2-1	NA	TRBV6-6	NA	CASSYSKHLNEQFF	TGTGCCAGCAGTTACTCGAAACACCTCAATGAGCAGTTCTTC
TRBJ2-2	NA	TRBV6-4	TRBD2	CASSTSANTGELFF	TGTGCCAGCAGTACTAGCGCGAACACCGGGGAGCTGTTTTTT
TRBJ1-5	NA	TRBV2	NA	CASSFSTGSGRNQPQHF	TGTGCCAGCAGTTTTTCTACAGGGTCGGGGCGCAATCAGCCCCAGCATTTT
TRBJ1-3	NA	TRBV4-1	NA	CASSQETAGNTIYF	TGCGCCAGCAGCCAAGAGACAGCTGGAAACACCATATATTTT
TRBJ2-5	once	TRBV5-6	TRBD1	CASSWDRGETQYF	TGTGCCAGCAGCTGGGACAGGGGGGAGACCCAGTACTTC
TRBJ2-7	NA	TRBV9	TRBD2	CASGGGALSYEQYF	TGTGCCAGTGGGGGAGGGGCACTCTCCTACGAGCAGTACTTC
TRBJ2-2	NA	TRBV27	NA	CASSLGLYTGELFF	TGTGCCAGCAGTCTCGGACTTTACACCGGGGAGCTGTTTTTT
TRBJ2-1	NA	TRBV28	NA	CASSPRVTEQFF	TGTGCCAGCAGTCCCAGGGTAACTGAGCAGTTCTTC
TRBJ2-7	NA	TRBV6-5	NA	CASSYGGQGTYEQYF	TGTGCCAGCAGTTATGGAGGGCAGGGGACCTACGAGCAGTACTTC
TRBJ1-5	NA	TRBV5-1	NA	CASSLGVDNQPQHF	TGCGCCAGCAGCCTCGGGGTTGACAATCAGCCCCAGCATTTT
TRBJ2-2	NA	TRBV10-2	TRBD2	CASSYSGKMNTGELFF	TGCGCCAGCAGCTACAGCGGGAAGATGAACACCGGGGAGCTGTTTTTT
TRBJ2-3	NA	TRBV15	TRBD1	CATSRPPGQGASRDTQYF	TGTGCCACCAGCAGACCGCCCGGACAGGGGGCTTCCCGGGATACGCAGTATTTT
TRBJ1-2	NA	TRBV18	NA	CASSPGGNYGYTF	TGTGCCAGCTCACCAGGGGGCAACTATGGCTACACCTTC
TRBJ1-1	NA	TRBV30	NA	CAWSVQGMAEAFF	TGTGCCTGGAGTGTACAGGGCATGGCTGAAGCTTTCTTT
TRBJ2-7	NA	TRBV27	NA	CASSFGGAGEQYF	TGTGCCAGCAGTTTCGGGGGAGCGGGCGAGCAGTACTTC
TRBJ2-1	NA	TRBV19	NA	CASSIGLVPYNEQFF	TGTGCCAGTAGTATAGGGCTAGTTCCCTACAATGAGCAGTTCTTC
TRBJ2-5	NA	TRBV5-7	TRBD1	CASSWGQGRTQYF	TGTGCCAGCAGCTGGGGACAGGGTCGGACCCAGTACTTC
TRBJ1-2	NA	TRBV2	TRBD1	CASRRGLRDRDYGYTF	TGTGCCAGCAGACGAGGCCTCCGGGACAGGGACTATGGCTACACCTTC
TRBJ2-3	once	TRBV30	NA	CAWSVRHTQYF	TGTGCCTGGAGTGTACGGCATACGCAGTATTTT
TRBJ2-1	NA	TRBV7-6	TRBD2	CASSLASALNVAGFNEQFF	TGTGCCAGCAGCTTAGCTTCGGCTCTAAACGTAGCGGGTTTCAATGAGCAGTTCTTC
TRBJ2-7	once	TRBV29-1	NA	CSGADSGNEQYF	TGCAGCGGCGCGGACAGTGGGAACGAGCAGTACTTC
TRBJ2-3	NA	TRBV27	TRBD2	CASSLGWRAGVWADTQYF	TGTGCCAGCAGTTTAGGCTGGCGAGCGGGGGTTTGGGCAGATACGCAGTATTTT
TRBJ2-7	once	TRBV7-9	TRBD2	CASSLSVDSGLAGNEQYF	TGTGCCAGCAGCTTATCAGTCGATTCGGGGCTAGCGGGAAACGAGCAGTACTTC
TRBJ2-4	NA	TRBV6-1	TRBD2	CASSEPGTSGLAKNIQYF	TGTGCCAGCAGTGAACCCGGGACTAGCGGACTAGCCAAAAACATTCAGTACTTC
TRBJ2-7	NA	TRBV28	TRBD2	CASRYTSGTTYEQYF	TGTGCCAGCAGGTACACTAGCGGGACTACCTACGAGCAGTACTTC
TRBJ2-1	NA	TRBV28	NA	CASRSGGRSYNEQFF	TGTGCCAGCAGGTCGGGGGGCCGCTCCTACAATGAGCAGTTCTTC
TRBJ1-5	NA	TRBV21-1	NA	CASGPSYSNQPQHF	TGTGCCAGCGGTCCGAGTTATAGCAATCAGCCCCAGCATTTT
TRBJ2-3	NA	TRBV29-1	NA	CSVETRQAGSDTQYF	TGCAGCGTTGAAACTCGACAGGCAGGATCAGATACGCAGTATTTT
TRBJ2-4	NA	TRBV18	NA	CASSPLDSGDIQYF	TGTGCCAGCTCACCATTGGACAGCGGAGACATTCAGTACTTC
TRBJ2-1	NA	TRBV6-1	TRBD2	CASSALAGANNEQFF	TGTGCCAGCAGTGCCCTAGCGGGAGCCAACAATGAGCAGTTCTTC